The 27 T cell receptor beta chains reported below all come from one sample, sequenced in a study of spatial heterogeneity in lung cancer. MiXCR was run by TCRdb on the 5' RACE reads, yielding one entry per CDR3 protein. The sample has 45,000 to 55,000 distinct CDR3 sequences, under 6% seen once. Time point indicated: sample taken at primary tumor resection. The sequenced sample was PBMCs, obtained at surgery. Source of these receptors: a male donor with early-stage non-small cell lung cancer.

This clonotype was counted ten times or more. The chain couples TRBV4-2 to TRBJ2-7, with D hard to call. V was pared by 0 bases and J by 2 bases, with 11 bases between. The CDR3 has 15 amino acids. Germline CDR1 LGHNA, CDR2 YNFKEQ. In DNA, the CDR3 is TGTGCCAGCAGCCAAGACCCGGTGAGCCCCTACGAGCAGTACTTC. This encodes CASSQDPVSPYEQYF.

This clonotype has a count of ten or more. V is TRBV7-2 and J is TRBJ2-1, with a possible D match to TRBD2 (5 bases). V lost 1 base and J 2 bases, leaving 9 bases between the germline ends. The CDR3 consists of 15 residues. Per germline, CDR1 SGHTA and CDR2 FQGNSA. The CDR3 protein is CASSLDGLAYNEQFF. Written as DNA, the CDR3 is TGTGCCAGCAGCTTAGACGGACTGGCCTACAATGAGCAGTTCTTC.

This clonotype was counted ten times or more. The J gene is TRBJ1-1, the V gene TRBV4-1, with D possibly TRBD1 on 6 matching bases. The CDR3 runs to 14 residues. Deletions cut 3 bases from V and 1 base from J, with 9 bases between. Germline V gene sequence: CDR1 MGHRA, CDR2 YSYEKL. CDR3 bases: TGCGCCAGCAGCCAGGGGGCTTGGAACACTGAAGCTTTCTTT. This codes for CASSQGAWNTEAFF.

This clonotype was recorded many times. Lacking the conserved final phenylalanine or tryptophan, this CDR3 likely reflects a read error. Here the CDR3 DNA reads TGCGCCAGCAGCTTTGGGTCGGCCGCGGGGGACTACGAGCAGTACTCC. Translating it yields CASSFGSAAGDYEQYS. This rearrangement joins TRBV5-1 to TRBJ2-7; the match to TRBD2 covers 7 bases. CDR1 is SGHRS and CDR2 is YFSETQ in the germline V gene. The V segment lost 2 bases and the J segment 3 bases; nucleotides outside the gene matches: 11. There are 16 residues in the CDR3.

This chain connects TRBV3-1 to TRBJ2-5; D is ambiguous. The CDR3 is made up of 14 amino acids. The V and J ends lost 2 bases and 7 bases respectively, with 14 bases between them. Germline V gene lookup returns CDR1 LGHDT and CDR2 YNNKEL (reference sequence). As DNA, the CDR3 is TGTGCCAGCAGCCAAAGGCTACCCTACGGGACCCAGTACTTC. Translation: CASSQRLPYGTQYF.

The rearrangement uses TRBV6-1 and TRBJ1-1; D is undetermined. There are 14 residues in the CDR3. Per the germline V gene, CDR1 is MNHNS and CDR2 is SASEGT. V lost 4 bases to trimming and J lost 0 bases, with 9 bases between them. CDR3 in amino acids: CASSVQRMNTEAFF. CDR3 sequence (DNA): TGTGCCAGCAGTGTTCAGAGGATGAACACTGAAGCTTTCTTT.

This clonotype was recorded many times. The CDR3 nucleotides read TGTGCCAGCAGCCAAGGGGCCAACACAGATACGCAGTATTTT. The encoded protein is CASSQGANTDTQYF. The chain has TRBV3-1 and TRBJ2-3, with no clear D. Germline V lookup: CDR1 LGHDT, CDR2 YNNKEL (reference sequence). V lost 1 base, J lost 2 bases, and 7 bases lay in between. This CDR3 is 14 amino acids long.

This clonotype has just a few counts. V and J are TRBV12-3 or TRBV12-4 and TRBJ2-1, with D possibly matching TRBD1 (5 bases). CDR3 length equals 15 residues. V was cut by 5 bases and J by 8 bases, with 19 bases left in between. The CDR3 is CASSQDSSYIDEQFF. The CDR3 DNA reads TGTGCCAGCAGTCAAGACAGTTCCTACATTGATGAGCAGTTCTTC.

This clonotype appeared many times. The CDR3 spells CASRYSGSHGEQYF. The CDR3 region has the DNA TGTGCCAGCAGATATTCCGGGAGTCATGGGGAGCAGTACTTC. This rearrangement joins TRBV6-5 to TRBJ2-7; D possibly corresponds to TRBD2 (6 bases). Germline CDR1 and CDR2: MNHEY and SVGAGI. The V gene lost 6 bases and the J gene lost 7 bases, with 19 bases spanning the gap. The CDR3 length is 14 residues.

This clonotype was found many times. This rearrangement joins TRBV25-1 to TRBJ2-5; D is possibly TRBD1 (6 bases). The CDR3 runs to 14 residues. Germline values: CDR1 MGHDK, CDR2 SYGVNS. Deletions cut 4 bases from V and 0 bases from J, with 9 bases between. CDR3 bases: TGTGCCAGCAGTGGTACAGGGTACCAAGAGACCCAGTACTTC. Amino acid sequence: CASSGTGYQETQYF.

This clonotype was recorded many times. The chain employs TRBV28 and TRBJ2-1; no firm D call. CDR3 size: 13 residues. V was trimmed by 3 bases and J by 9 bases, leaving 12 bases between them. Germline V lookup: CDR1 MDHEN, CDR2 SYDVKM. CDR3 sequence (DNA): TGTGCCAGCAGTTTGACGGGTCGGACTGAGCAGTTCTTC. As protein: CASSLTGRTEQFF.

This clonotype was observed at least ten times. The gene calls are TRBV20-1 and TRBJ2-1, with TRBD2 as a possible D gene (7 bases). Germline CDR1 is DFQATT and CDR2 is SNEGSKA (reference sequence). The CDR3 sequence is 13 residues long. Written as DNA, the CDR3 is TGCAGCACGACTAGGGGGGGCTACAATGAGCAGTTCTTC. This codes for CSTTRGGYNEQFF.

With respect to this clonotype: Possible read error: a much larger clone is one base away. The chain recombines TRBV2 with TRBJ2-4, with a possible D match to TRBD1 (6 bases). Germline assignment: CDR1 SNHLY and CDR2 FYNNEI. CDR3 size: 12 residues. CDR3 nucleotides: TGTGCCGGCAGCGAGGACAGAAACATTCAGTACTTC. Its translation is CAGSEDRNIQYF.

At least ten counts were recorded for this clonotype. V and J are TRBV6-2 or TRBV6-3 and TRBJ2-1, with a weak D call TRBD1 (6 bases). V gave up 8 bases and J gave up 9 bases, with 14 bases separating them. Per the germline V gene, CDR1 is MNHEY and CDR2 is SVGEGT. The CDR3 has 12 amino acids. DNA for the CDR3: TGTGCCAGCGGCGACAGGAGACTTGAGCAGTTCTTC. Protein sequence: CASGDRRLEQFF.

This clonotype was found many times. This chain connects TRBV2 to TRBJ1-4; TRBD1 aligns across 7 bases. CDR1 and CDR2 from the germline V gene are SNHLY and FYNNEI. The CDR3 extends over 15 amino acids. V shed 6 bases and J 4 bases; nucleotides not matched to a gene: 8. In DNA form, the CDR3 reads TGTGCCAGCAGCGGTACAGGGGTACATAATGAAAAACTGTTTTTT. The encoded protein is CASSGTGVHNEKLFF.

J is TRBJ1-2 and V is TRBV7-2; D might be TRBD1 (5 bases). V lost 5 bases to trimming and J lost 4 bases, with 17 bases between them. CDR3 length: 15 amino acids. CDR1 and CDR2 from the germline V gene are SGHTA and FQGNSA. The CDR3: CASSEAARVAYGYTF. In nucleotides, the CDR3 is TGTGCCAGCAGCGAAGCGGCCAGGGTTGCCTATGGCTACACCTTC.

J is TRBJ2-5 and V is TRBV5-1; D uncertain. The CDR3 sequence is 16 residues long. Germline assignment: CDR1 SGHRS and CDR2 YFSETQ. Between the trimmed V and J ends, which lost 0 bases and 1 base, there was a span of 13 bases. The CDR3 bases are TGCGCCAGCAGCTTGGTGTCGGTAGGCCGCCAAGAGACCCAGTACTTC. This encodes CASSLVSVGRQETQYF.

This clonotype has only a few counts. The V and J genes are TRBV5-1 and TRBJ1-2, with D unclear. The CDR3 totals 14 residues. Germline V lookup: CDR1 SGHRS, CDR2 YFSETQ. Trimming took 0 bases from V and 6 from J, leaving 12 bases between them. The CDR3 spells CASSLEGLRNGYTF. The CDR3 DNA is TGCGCCAGCAGCTTGGAAGGGCTTCGGAATGGCTACACCTTC.

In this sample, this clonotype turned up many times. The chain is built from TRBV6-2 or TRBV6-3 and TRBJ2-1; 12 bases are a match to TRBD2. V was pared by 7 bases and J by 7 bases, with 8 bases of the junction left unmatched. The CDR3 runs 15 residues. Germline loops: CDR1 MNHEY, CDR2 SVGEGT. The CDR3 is CASTTLLAGGNEQFF. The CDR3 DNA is TGTGCCAGCACTACGCTCCTAGCGGGGGGGAATGAGCAGTTCTTC.

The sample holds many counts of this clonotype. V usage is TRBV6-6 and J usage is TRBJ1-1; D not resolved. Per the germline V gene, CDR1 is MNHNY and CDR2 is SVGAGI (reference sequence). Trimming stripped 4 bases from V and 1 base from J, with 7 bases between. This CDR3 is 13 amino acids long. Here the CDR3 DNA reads TGTGCCAGCAGTTCCAATGGGAACACTGAAGCTTTCTTT. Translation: CASSSNGNTEAFF.

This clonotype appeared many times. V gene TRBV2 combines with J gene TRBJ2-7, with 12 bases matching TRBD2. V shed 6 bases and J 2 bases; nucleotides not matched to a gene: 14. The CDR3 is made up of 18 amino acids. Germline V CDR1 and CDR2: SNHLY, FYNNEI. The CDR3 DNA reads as TGTGCCAGCAGACCCCGTGGAGGGAGGACTAGCGGGACCTACGAGCAGTACTTC. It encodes CASRPRGGRTSGTYEQYF.

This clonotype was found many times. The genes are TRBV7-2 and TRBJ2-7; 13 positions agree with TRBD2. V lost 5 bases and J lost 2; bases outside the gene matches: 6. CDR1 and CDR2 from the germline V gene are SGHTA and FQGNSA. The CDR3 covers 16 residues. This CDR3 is CASSRTSGGGPYEQYF. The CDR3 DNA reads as TGTGCCAGCAGCCGGACTAGCGGGGGAGGGCCCTACGAGCAGTACTTC.

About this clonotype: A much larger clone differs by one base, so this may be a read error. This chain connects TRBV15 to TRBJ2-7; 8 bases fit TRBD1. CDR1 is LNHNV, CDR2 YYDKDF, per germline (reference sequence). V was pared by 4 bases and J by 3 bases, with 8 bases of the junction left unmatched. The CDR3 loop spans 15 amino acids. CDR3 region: CATSKYRGANYEQYF. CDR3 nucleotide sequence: TGTGCCACCAGCAAGTACAGGGGGGCGAACTACGAGCAGTACTTC.

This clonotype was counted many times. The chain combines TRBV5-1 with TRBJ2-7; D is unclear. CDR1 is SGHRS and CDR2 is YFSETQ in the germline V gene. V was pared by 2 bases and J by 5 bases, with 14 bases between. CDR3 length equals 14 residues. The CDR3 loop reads CASSFRPGADEQYF. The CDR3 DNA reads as TGCGCCAGCAGCTTTCGGCCAGGTGCGGACGAGCAGTACTTC.

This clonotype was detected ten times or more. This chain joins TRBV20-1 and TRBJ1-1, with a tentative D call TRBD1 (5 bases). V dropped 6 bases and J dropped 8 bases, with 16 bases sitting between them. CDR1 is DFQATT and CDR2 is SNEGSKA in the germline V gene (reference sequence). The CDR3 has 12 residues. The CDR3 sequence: CSAPDGQGEAFF. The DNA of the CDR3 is TGCAGTGCCCCGGACGGCCAGGGAGAAGCTTTCTTT.

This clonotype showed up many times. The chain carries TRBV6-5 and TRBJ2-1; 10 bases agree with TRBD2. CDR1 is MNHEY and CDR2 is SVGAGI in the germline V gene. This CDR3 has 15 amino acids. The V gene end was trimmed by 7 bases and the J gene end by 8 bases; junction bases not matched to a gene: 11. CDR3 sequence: CASNPPLAGVDEQFF. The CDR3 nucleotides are TGTGCCAGCAACCCTCCTCTAGCGGGAGTAGATGAGCAGTTCTTC.

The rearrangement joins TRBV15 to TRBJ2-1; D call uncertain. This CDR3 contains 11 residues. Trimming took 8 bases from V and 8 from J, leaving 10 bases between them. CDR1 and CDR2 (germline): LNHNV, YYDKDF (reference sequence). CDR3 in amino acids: CATPERHEQFF. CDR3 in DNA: TGTGCCACCCCGGAGAGACATGAGCAGTTCTTC.